These 24 T cell receptor beta chains came from one sample sequenced in a study of T cells after yellow fever vaccination. TCRdb called the 5' RACE reads again in MiXCR, with one record for every CDR3 protein. The table includes 350,000 to 550,000 distinct CDR3 sequences, roughly a sixth detected once. Material: PBMCs, obtained before the yellow fever booster vaccination. These receptors all stem from a young man who received the YFV17D yellow fever vaccine.

The chain is built from TRBV6-1 and TRBJ1-2; a possible D gene is TRBD1 (6 bases). V lost 7 bases and J 4 bases, leaving 13 bases between the germline ends. The CDR3 extends over 13 amino acids. Looked up from germline, CDR1 is MNHNS and CDR2 is SASEGT. DNA of the CDR3: TGTGCCAGCAATGGGGGCGGATCCTATGGCTACACCTTC. It specifies CASNGGGSYGYTF.

Remarks on this clonotype: The final CDR3 position lacks the conserved phenylalanine or tryptophan, pointing to a likely read error. The rearrangement links TRBV7-9 to TRBJ2-2; the match to TRBD1 covers 7 bases. The germline V gene has CDR1 SEHNR and CDR2 FQNEAQ (reference sequence). Trimming cost V 5 bases and J 1 base; bases outside gene matches: 4. The CDR3 extends over 15 amino acids. The CDR3 nucleotides read TGTGCCAGCAGCACACGGACAGGGAACACCGGGGAGCTGTTTATT. Residues: CASSTRTGNTGELFI.

The chain links TRBV15 to TRBJ1-1; TRBD1 matches at 11 bases. This CDR3 is 18 amino acids long. Germline CDR1 reads LNHNV; CDR2 reads YYDKDF (reference sequence). V was clipped by 0 bases and J by 4 bases; unmatched bases: 10. The CDR3 region is CATSRDLLRTGGLTEAFF. CDR3 coding DNA: TGTGCCACCAGCAGAGATCTCCTCCGGACAGGGGGCCTCACTGAAGCTTTCTTT.

To note about this clonotype: The junction departs from germline at one end; a sequencing error may be responsible. The rearrangement links TRBV6-1 to TRBJ2-3, with 8 positions matching TRBD1. The CDR3 is 15 residues long. Germline V gene data show CDR1 as MNHNS and CDR2 as SASEGT. The CDR3 protein is CASSERTGRTDTQDF. DNA of the CDR3: TGTGCCAGCAGTGAACGGACAGGGCGCACAGATACGCAGGATTTT.

This clonotype occurred a few times. The V and J genes are TRBV6-1 and TRBJ1-2; TRBD1 is a possible D gene (5 bases). The germline V gene encodes CDR1 MNHNS and CDR2 SASEGT. The CDR3 runs to 14 residues. Trimming took off 4 bases at V and 5 bases at J, with 14 bases between the two ends. The chain's CDR3 is CASSGGDGWYGYTF. The CDR3 nucleotides are TGTGCCAGCAGTGGGGGGGACGGGTGGTATGGCTACACCTTC.

The chain is built from TRBV2 and TRBJ2-1; no clear D gene. With 5 bases removed from V and 10 bases from J, the gap between germline ends came to 9 bases. CDR1 is SNHLY and CDR2 is FYNNEI in the germline V gene. The CDR3 consists of 11 residues. CDR3 residues: CASSTRGEQFF. DNA of the CDR3: TGTGCCAGCAGTACCAGAGGAGAGCAGTTCTTC.

V and J are TRBV2 and TRBJ2-1; D call uncertain. V was shortened by 8 bases and J by 7 bases, with 6 bases between the two germline ends. This CDR3 has 10 amino acids. CDR1 and CDR2 (germline): SNHLY, FYNNEI. For the CDR3, the DNA is TGTGCCAGCGTCGAAAATGAGCAGTTCTTC. Amino acids: CASVENEQFF.

In this sample, this clonotype turned up a few times. The rearrangement uses TRBV12-3 or TRBV12-4 and TRBJ1-1; 7 bases are a match to TRBD1. The CDR3 sequence is 20 residues long. The V segment lost 6 bases and the J segment 0 bases; nucleotides outside the gene matches: 22. The CDR3 region is CASRTRERQGLLPMNTEAFF. CDR3 nucleotide sequence: TGTGCCAGCAGAACTCGCGAGAGACAGGGCCTACTCCCCATGAACACTGAAGCTTTCTTT.

The chain has TRBV12-3 or TRBV12-4 and TRBJ1-1, with D hard to call. The CDR3 is 16 amino acids. Trimming shortened V by 1 base and J by 0 bases, and 12 bases separated the two germline ends. As DNA, the CDR3 is TGTGCCAGCAGTTTAGGGCAATACACGATGAACACTGAAGCTTTCTTT. Translated: CASSLGQYTMNTEAFF.

The chain carries TRBV9 and TRBJ2-5; D not resolved. The germline V gene encodes CDR1 SGDLS and CDR2 YYNGEE. This CDR3 spans 13 amino acids. V was pared by 3 bases and J by 6 bases, with 12 bases between. The CDR3 spells CASSATISKTQYF. The CDR3 DNA reads as TGTGCCAGCAGCGCCACTATAAGCAAGACCCAGTACTTC.

Only a few counts were recorded for this clonotype. The rearrangement links TRBV11-1 to TRBJ1-1, with D perhaps TRBD1 (5 bases). This CDR3 is built from 12 residues. CDR1 is SGHAT, CDR2 FQDESV, per germline (reference sequence). V shed 0 bases and J shed 10 bases, with 9 bases lying between them. This CDR3 reads CASSLAQGAAFF. The CDR3 nucleotides are TGTGCCAGCAGCTTAGCGCAGGGTGCAGCTTTCTTT.

This clonotype came up a few times. The chain is built from TRBV20-1 and TRBJ1-2; perhaps TRBD1 as D (5 bases). The CDR3 runs 12 residues. In germline, CDR1 is DFQATT, CDR2 SNEGSKA (reference sequence). The V end was cut by 3 bases, the J end by 3 bases, with 8 bases between. The CDR3 bases are TGCAGTGCTAGGCCCAGGGACTATGGCTACACCTTC. Residues: CSARPRDYGYTF.

This clonotype appeared many times. V is TRBV5-1 and J is TRBJ2-1; D gene uncertain. The CDR3 extends over 11 amino acids. Germline-derived CDR1 and CDR2 are SGHRS and YFSETQ. V was cut by 1 base and J by 8 bases, with 4 bases left in between. The CDR3 loop reads CASSLRDEQFF. DNA for the CDR3: TGCGCCAGCAGCTTGCGCGATGAGCAGTTCTTC.

The V and J genes are TRBV6-5 and TRBJ2-7; 9 nucleotides line up with TRBD1. The CDR3 is 14 amino acids. V shed 2 bases and J 4 bases; nucleotides not matched to a gene: 3. The germline V gene has CDR1 MNHEY and CDR2 SVGAGI. CDR3 protein: CASSYRGTGYEQYF. CDR3 bases: TGTGCCAGCAGTTACCGGGGGACAGGGTACGAGCAGTACTTC.

This rearrangement joins TRBV2 to TRBJ2-3; D call uncertain. The V gene's germline CDR1 is SNHLY and CDR2 FYNNEI. CDR3 length equals 15 residues. V lost 2 bases to trimming and J lost 4 bases, with 13 bases between them. CDR3 bases: TGTGCCAGCAGTGAAATACCGGCCCCCCCAGATACGCAGTATTTT. This translates into CASSEIPAPPDTQYF.

The chain uses TRBV15 and TRBJ1-4; D not certain. V lost 1 base, J lost 2 bases, and 17 bases lay in between. Germline CDR1 LNHNV, CDR2 YYDKDF (reference sequence). The CDR3 runs 18 residues. The CDR3 here is CATSRGPGRWRTNEKLFF. In DNA form, the CDR3 reads TGTGCCACCAGCAGAGGACCTGGCAGGTGGAGGACTAATGAAAAACTGTTTTTT.

This CDR3 reads CASSLQGMSGNTIYF. In nucleotides, the CDR3 is TGCGCCAGCAGCTTGCAGGGAATGAGCGGAAACACCATATATTTT. The chain carries TRBV5-1 and TRBJ1-3, with D possibly matching TRBD1 (5 bases). Trimming took 1 base from V and 4 from J, leaving 12 bases between them. Germline CDR1 SGHRS, CDR2 YFSETQ. The CDR3 has 15 residues.

V is TRBV12-3 or TRBV12-4 and J is TRBJ1-5; possible D gene TRBD1, 5 bases. The CDR3 consists of 16 residues. Trimming took off 3 bases at V and 1 base at J, with 13 bases between the two ends. CDR3 bases: TGTGCCAGCAGTTTTAGGGGAGGAGGAAGCAATCAGCCCCAGCATTTT. Translating gives CASSFRGGGSNQPQHF.

This clonotype was found a few times. The chain is built from TRBV25-1 and TRBJ2-3; D not resolved. The CDR3 contains 11 residues. The germline gives CDR1 MGHDK, CDR2 SYGVNS. Trimming left V 4 bases short and J 6 bases short, with 5 bases between. This chain's CDR3 is CASSAPDTQYF. In DNA, the CDR3 is TGTGCCAGCAGTGCCCCGGATACGCAGTATTTT.

The chain is built from TRBV20-1 and TRBJ1-4, with D possibly matching TRBD1 (5 bases). CDR1 is DFQATT, CDR2 SNEGSKA, per germline (reference sequence). The V end lost 5 bases, the J end lost 4 bases, and 11 bases lay between the germline ends. The CDR3 spans 13 residues. The CDR3: CSAWGPINEKLFF. CDR3 coding DNA: TGCAGTGCTTGGGGACCGATTAATGAAAAACTGTTTTTT.

The rearrangement uses TRBV5-5 and TRBJ2-5; D unclear. Germline CDR1 SGHKS, CDR2 YYEKEE (reference sequence). Trimming took off 6 bases at V and 2 bases at J, with 8 bases between the two ends. The CDR3 has 12 amino acids. CDR3 coding DNA: TGTGCCAGCACTATTGTGCAAGAGACCCAGTACTTC. Its protein is CASTIVQETQYF.

The V and J genes are TRBV9 and TRBJ2-1; 8 bases match TRBD2. This CDR3 contains 17 residues. The trim removed 1 base at V and 0 bases at J, leaving 6 bases unmatched. CDR1 SGDLS and CDR2 YYNGEE come from the germline V gene. The CDR3 loop reads CASSVSPSGPSYNEQFF. The DNA of the CDR3 is TGTGCCAGCAGCGTATCCCCTAGCGGGCCCTCCTACAATGAGCAGTTCTTC.

This clonotype was counted between two and nine times. CDR3 nucleotides: TGTGCCAGCAGCCAAGTGGCAGAGCAAGAGACCCAGTACTTC. As protein: CASSQVAEQETQYF. The chain joins TRBV4-2 to TRBJ2-5; unclear D gene. The germline V gene has CDR1 LGHNA and CDR2 YNFKEQ. The CDR3 length is 14 residues. V lost 1 base, J lost 2 bases, and 8 bases lay in between.

The sample holds a few counts of this clonotype. The V call is TRBV20-1, the J call TRBJ1-1; 7 positions match TRBD1. Germline V gives CDR1 DFQATT, CDR2 SNEGSKA (reference sequence). Trimming cost V 5 bases and J 6 bases; bases outside gene matches: 9. The CDR3 runs to 13 residues. CDR3 in amino acids: CSAPRGEGSEAFF. The CDR3 DNA follows: TGCAGTGCTCCCAGGGGGGAAGGGTCTGAAGCTTTCTTT.